One sample yielded the 17 T cell receptor beta chains listed below, sequenced in a study of Ad26.COV2.S vaccination and SARS-CoV-2 variants. The repertoire was sequenced with immunoSEQ multiplex PCR; TCRdb's copy has only in-frame clones and lacks some. The sample includes hundreds of thousands of clones, about 92% of them seen just once. The sample consisted of peripheral blood, taken after recovery from COVID-19. These receptors were obtained from a human donor who had recovered from COVID-19.

The J gene is TRBJ2-7, the V gene TRBV4-1; 13 nucleotides align to TRBD2. Germline CDR1 is MGHRA and CDR2 is YSYEKL. The CDR3 loop spans 15 amino acids. J was trimmed by 3 bases and V by 3 bases; bases with no gene match: 2. CDR3 bases: TGCGCCAGCAGCCAGGGACTAGCGGGATACTACGAGCAGTACTTC. Its translation: CASSQGLAGYYEQYF.

The genes are TRBV6-2 or TRBV6-3 and TRBJ1-6; TRBD1 agrees at 11 bases. V was clipped by 5 bases and J by 14 bases; unmatched bases: 8. This CDR3 spans 14 amino acids. CDR1 is MNHEY and CDR2 is SVGEGT in the germline V gene. The CDR3 nucleotides read TGTGCCAGCAGTCCCCGGACAGGGGGCTTGACCCTCCACTTT. Amino acids: CASSPRTGGLTLHF.

The count of this clone is one. The chain uses TRBV7-9 and TRBJ2-1, with D unresolved. Trimming removed 5 bases from V and 0 bases from J, with 8 bases in between. Looked up from germline, CDR1 is SEHNR and CDR2 is FQNEAQ (reference sequence). The length of the CDR3 is 14 residues. The CDR3 coding sequence is TGTGCCAGCAGCATAGACACCTCCTACAATGAGCAGTTCTTC. Translating it yields CASSIDTSYNEQFF.

The CDR3 spells CASSEGGEPSTDTQYF. CDR3 nucleotide sequence: TGCGCCAGCAGCGAGGGGGGCGAACCTAGCACAGATACGCAGTATTTT. The chain has TRBV4-3 and TRBJ2-3, with D perhaps assigned TRBD1 or TRBD2 (6 bases each). This CDR3 is built from 16 residues. Trimming shortened V by 5 bases and J by 0 bases, and 15 bases separated the two germline ends. In germline, CDR1 is LGHNA, CDR2 YSLEER.

The chain couples TRBV4-1 to TRBJ2-3; D tentatively fits TRBD1 or TRBD2 (6 bases each). V was clipped by 3 bases and J by 5 bases, with 21 bases between them. Germline loops: CDR1 MGHRA, CDR2 YSYEKL. This CDR3 has 17 amino acids. For the CDR3, the DNA is TGCGCCAGCAGCCACCTAACGAAGGGGGGCTTAGGAGATACGCAGTATTTT. Protein: CASSHLTKGGLGDTQYF.

The gene calls are TRBV7-3 and TRBJ2-7; TRBD2 is a possible D gene (5 bases). V was shortened by 5 bases and J by 6 bases, with 20 bases between the two germline ends. The CDR3 totals 15 residues. Looked up from germline, CDR1 is SGHTA and CDR2 is FQGTGA. CDR3 DNA: TGTGCCAGCAGCCCCCGAGTACTCCCGGGAATCGAGCAGTACTTC. Its protein product is CASSPRVLPGIEQYF.

J is TRBJ1-2 and V is TRBV9; possible D gene TRBD1, 6 bases. Trimming stripped 6 bases from V and 7 bases from J, with 22 bases between. Per germline, CDR1 SGDLS and CDR2 YYNGEE. The CDR3 is made up of 15 amino acids. The CDR3 DNA follows: TGTGCCAGCACCTCTACGCGGGGGCCGACGGGTGGCTACACCTTC. Protein product: CASTSTRGPTGGYTF. Full variable domain (missing parts from reference TRBV9 and TRBJ1-2): DSGVTQTPKHLITATGQRVTLRCSPRSGDLSVYWYQQSLDQGLQFLIQYYNGEERAKGNILERFSAQQFPDLHSELNLSSLELGDSALYFCASTSTRGPTGGYTFGSGTRLTVV.

Here the CDR3 reads CASSEVLAGGDGYTF. In DNA form, the CDR3 reads TGTGCCAGCAGTGAAGTCTTGGCAGGGGGCGACGGCTACACCTTC. The rearrangement uses TRBV2 and TRBJ1-2, with 8 bases lining up with TRBD1. The CDR3 has 15 amino acids. V shed 1 base and J 8 bases; nucleotides not matched to a gene: 9. CDR1 is SNHLY, CDR2 FYNNEI, per germline.

The rearrangement links TRBV7-9 to TRBJ2-1; the match to TRBD1 covers 7 bases. Trimming at V came to 8 bases and at J to 3 bases, leaving 4 bases not matched to a gene. Per germline, CDR1 SEHNR and CDR2 FQNEAQ (reference sequence). This CDR3 contains 13 residues. Here the CDR3 reads CASEGQLYNEQFF. CDR3 bases: TGTGCCAGCGAGGGACAGCTCTACAATGAGCAGTTCTTC.

This chain uses TRBV11-2 with TRBJ2-2; the D gene is possibly TRBD1 (5 bases). This CDR3 is built from 12 residues. Germline V lookup: CDR1 SGHAT, CDR2 FQNNGV. The V and J ends lost 7 bases and 5 bases respectively, with 8 bases between them. CDR3 sequence reads: CASKQGTGELFF. Here the CDR3 DNA reads TGTGCCAGCAAGCAGGGTACCGGGGAGCTGTTTTTT.

The chain carries TRBV6-5 and TRBJ1-1; D unresolved. Per germline, CDR1 MNHEY and CDR2 SVGAGI. V dropped 2 bases and J dropped 3 bases, with 7 bases sitting between them. The length of the CDR3 is 13 residues. The CDR3 spells CASSYGSDTEAFF. The CDR3 coding sequence is TGTGCCAGCAGTTACGGGTCGGACACTGAAGCTTTCTTT.

The V gene is TRBV9, the J gene TRBJ1-1; possible D gene TRBD1, 5 bases. This CDR3 is 13 amino acids long. V was cut by 4 bases and J by 6 bases, with 13 bases left in between. Per the germline V gene, CDR1 is SGDLS and CDR2 is YYNGEE. The CDR3 coding sequence is TGTGCCAGCAGCCTCGGCAGGGAAGCTGAAGCTTTCTTT. This sequence encodes CASSLGREAEAFF.

This clone was detected only once. The J gene is TRBJ1-2, the V gene TRBV18, with TRBD1 as a possible D gene (5 bases). The CDR3 is made up of 12 amino acids. CDR1 is KGHSH and CDR2 is LQKENI in the germline V gene. Trimming pared 6 bases from V and 3 bases from J, leaving 8 bases between. Here the CDR3 reads CASSLRDYGYTF. CDR3 DNA: TGTGCCAGCTCGCTCAGGGACTATGGCTACACCTTC.

The V and J genes are TRBV5-1 and TRBJ1-1, with TRBD1 matching 9 bases. CDR1 and CDR2 (germline): SGHRS, YFSETQ. The V and J ends lost 7 bases and 3 bases, in that order; junction bases with no gene match: 13. The CDR3 loop spans 16 amino acids. CDR3 in amino acids: CASASGQGLGDTEAFF. For the CDR3, the DNA is TGCGCCAGCGCCAGCGGACAGGGGTTAGGGGACACTGAAGCTTTCTTT. Full variable domain (outside the CDR3, taken from reference TRBV5-1 and TRBJ1-1): KAGVTQTPRYLIKTRGQQVTLSCSPISGHRSVSWYQQTPGQGLQFLFEYFSETQRNKGNFPGRFSGRQFSNSRSEMNVSTLELGDSALYLCASASGQGLGDTEAFFGQGTRLTVV.

V is TRBV12-3 or TRBV12-4 and J is TRBJ1-2; no clear D gene. The CDR3 totals 13 residues. V was clipped by 3 bases and J by 4 bases, with 9 bases between them. Here the CDR3 reads CASSLRSAYGYTF. CDR3 bases: TGTGCCAGCAGTTTGAGATCGGCCTATGGCTACACCTTC.

This clone has only one observation. The chain joins TRBV6-1 to TRBJ2-5; D perhaps matches TRBD2 (7 bases). V lost 4 bases to trimming and J lost 2 bases, with 17 bases between them. Per germline, CDR1 MNHNS and CDR2 SASEGT. This CDR3 is built from 16 residues. The CDR3 sequence is CASSGVGGPEQETQYF. CDR3 nucleotide sequence: TGTGCCAGCAGTGGGGTCGGGGGGCCGGAACAAGAGACCCAGTACTTC.

This rearrangement joins TRBV6-2 or TRBV6-3 to TRBJ1-6; a weak D match, TRBD1 (5 bases). The CDR3 contains 14 residues. Germline loops: CDR1 MNHEY, CDR2 SVGEGT. V lost 2 bases and J 10 bases, leaving 12 bases between the germline ends. CDR3 region: CASSYEGRRSPLHF. CDR3 DNA: TGTGCCAGCAGTTACGAGGGGCGACGGTCACCCCTCCACTTT.